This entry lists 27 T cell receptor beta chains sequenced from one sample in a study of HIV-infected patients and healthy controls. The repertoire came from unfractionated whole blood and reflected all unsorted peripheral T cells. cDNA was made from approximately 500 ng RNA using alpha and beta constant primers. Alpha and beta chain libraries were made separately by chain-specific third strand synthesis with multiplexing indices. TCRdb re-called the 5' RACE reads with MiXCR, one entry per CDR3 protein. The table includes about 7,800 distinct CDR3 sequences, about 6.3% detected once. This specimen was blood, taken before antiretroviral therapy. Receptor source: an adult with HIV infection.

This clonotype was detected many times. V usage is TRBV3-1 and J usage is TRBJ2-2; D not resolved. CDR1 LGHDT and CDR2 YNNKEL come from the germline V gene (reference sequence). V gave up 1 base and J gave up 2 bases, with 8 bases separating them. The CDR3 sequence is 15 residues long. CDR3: CASSQVTSNTGELFF. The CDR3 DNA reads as TGTGCCAGCAGCCAAGTAACATCAAACACCGGGGAGCTGTTTTTT.

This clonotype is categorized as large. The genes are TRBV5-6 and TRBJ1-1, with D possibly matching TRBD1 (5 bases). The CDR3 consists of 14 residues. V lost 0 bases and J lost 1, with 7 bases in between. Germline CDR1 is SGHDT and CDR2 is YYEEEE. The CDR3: CASSLGGQNTEAFF. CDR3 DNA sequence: TGTGCCAGCAGCTTGGGGGGCCAGAACACTGAAGCTTTCTTT.

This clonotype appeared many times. Here the CDR3 DNA reads TGTGCCAGCAGCTTATGGAGCCGGACAGGTCCAACCCCTAGGGAAAAACTGTTTTTT. Amino acid sequence: CASSLWSRTGPTPREKLFF. The V gene is TRBV7-8, the J gene TRBJ1-4; 7 bases map to TRBD1. Germline loops: CDR1 SGHVS, CDR2 FQNEAQ. The CDR3 consists of 19 residues. V lost 2 bases, J lost 8 bases, and 20 bases stayed unmatched.

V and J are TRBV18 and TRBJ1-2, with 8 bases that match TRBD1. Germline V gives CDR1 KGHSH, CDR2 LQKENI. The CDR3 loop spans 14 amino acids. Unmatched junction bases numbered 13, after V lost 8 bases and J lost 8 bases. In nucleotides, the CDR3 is TGTGCCAGCGGCCTACAGGGGGATGGTGAGGGCTACACCTTC. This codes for CASGLQGDGEGYTF.

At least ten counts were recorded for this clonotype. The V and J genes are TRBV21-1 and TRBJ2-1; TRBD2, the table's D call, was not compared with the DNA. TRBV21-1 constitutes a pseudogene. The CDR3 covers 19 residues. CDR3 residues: CASSKGLRGGIPSYNEQFF. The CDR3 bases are TGTGCCAGCAGCAAGGGACTGAGGGGGGGGATTCCCTCCTACAATGAGCAGTTCTTC.

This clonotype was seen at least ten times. CDR3 region: CASSEGWNQPQHF. Here the CDR3 DNA reads TGTGCCAGCAGTGAGGGATGGAATCAGCCCCAGCATTTT. The V gene is TRBV25-1, the J gene TRBJ1-5; no clear D gene. Trimming took 3 bases from V and 4 from J, leaving 7 bases between them. The CDR3 is made up of 13 amino acids. Germline CDR1 and CDR2: MGHDK and SYGVNS.

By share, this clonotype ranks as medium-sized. The CDR3 sequence is CASSLGFSLDGYTF. The CDR3 DNA is TGTGCCAGCAGTCTAGGGTTCAGTCTCGATGGCTACACCTTC. The chain joins TRBV6-1 to TRBJ1-2; D unresolved. Looked up from germline, CDR1 is MNHNS and CDR2 is SASEGT. The V end lost 5 bases, the J end lost 6 bases, and 16 bases lay between the germline ends. CDR3 length: 14 amino acids.

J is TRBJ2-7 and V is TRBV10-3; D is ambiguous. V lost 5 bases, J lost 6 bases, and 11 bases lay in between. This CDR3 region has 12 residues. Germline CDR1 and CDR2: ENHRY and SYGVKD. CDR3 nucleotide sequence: TGTGCCATCAGTCATAAGTTGGGCGAGCAGTACGTC. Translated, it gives CAISHKLGEQYV.

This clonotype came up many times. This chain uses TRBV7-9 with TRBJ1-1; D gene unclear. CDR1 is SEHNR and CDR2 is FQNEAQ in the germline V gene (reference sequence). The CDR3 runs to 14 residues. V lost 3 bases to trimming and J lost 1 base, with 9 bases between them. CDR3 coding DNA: TGTGCCAGCAGCTTTACACGGTCGAACACTGAAGCTTTCTTT. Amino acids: CASSFTRSNTEAFF. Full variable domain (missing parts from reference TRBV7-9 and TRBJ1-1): DTGVSQNPRHKITKRGQNVTFRCDPISEHNRLYWYRQTLGQGPEFLTYFQNEAQLEKSRLLSDRFSAERPKGSFSTLEIQRTEQGDSAMYLCASSFTRSNTEAFFGQGTRLTVV.

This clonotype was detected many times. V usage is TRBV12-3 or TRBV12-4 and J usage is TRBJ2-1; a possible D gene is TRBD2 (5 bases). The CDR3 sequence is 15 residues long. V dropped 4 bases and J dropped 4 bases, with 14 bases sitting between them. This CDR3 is CASSSRTGGYNEQFF. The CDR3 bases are TGTGCCAGCAGTTCTAGGACTGGAGGATACAATGAGCAGTTCTTC.

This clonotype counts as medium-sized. In DNA form, the CDR3 reads TGCAGTGCTCCACTAGCGGGGGGCCTCCAAGAGACCCAGTACTTC. It yields the protein CSAPLAGGLQETQYF. J is TRBJ2-5 and V is TRBV20-1, with 12 bases fitting TRBD2. V dropped 5 bases and J dropped 1; count of bases not matched to a gene: 5. The CDR3 totals 15 residues. CDR1 and CDR2 (germline): DFQATT, SNEGSKA (reference sequence).

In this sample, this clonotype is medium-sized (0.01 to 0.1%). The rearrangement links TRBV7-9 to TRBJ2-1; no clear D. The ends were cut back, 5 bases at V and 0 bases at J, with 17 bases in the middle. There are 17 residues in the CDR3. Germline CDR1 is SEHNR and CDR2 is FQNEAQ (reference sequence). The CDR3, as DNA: TGTGCCAGCAGCCAAACATTCGAAGTTAGCTCCTACAATGAGCAGTTCTTC. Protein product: CASSQTFEVSSYNEQFF.

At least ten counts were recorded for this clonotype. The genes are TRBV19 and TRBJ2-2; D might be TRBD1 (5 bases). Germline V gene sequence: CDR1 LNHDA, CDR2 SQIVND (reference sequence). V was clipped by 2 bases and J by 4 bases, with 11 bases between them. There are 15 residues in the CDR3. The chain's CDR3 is CASSIPTGPTGELFF. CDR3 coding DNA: TGTGCCAGTAGTATACCCACAGGACCCACCGGGGAGCTGTTTTTT.

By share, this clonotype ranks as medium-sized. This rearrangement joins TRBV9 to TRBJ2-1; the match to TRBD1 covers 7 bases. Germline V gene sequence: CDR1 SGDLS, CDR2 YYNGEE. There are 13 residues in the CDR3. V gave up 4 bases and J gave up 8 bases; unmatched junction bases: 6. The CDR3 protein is CASSQGTGDEQFF. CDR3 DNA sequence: TGTGCCAGCAGCCAAGGCACAGGGGATGAGCAGTTCTTC.

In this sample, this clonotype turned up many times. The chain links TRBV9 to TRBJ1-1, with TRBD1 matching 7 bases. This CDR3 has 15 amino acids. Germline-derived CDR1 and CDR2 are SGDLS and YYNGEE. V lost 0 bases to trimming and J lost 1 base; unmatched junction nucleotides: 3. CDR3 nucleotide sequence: TGTGCCAGCAGCGTAGTTAACAGGGGGAACACTGAAGCTTTCTTT. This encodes CASSVVNRGNTEAFF.

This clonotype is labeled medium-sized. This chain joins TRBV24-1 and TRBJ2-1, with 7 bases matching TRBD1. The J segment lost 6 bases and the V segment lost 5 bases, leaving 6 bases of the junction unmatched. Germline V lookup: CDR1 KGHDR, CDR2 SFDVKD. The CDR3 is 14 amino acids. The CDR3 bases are TGTGCCACCAGTGCGGGACAGCCTCTCAATGAGCAGTTCTTC. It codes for CATSAGQPLNEQFF.

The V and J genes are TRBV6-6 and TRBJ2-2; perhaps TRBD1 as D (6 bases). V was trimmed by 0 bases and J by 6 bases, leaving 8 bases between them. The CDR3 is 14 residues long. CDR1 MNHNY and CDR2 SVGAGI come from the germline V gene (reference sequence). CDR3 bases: TGTGCCAGCAGTTACTCGGACAGCTCCGGGGAGCTGTTTTTT. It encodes CASSYSDSSGELFF.

CDR3 nucleotides: TGCAGTGCTAGTGCGGGGGGAAACACCGGGGAGCTGTTTTTT. Translation gives CSASAGGNTGELFF. This rearrangement joins TRBV20-1 to TRBJ2-2, with TRBD2 identical over 8 bases. Germline CDR1 reads DFQATT; CDR2 reads SNEGSKA (reference sequence). The CDR3 consists of 14 residues. The V and J ends lost 3 bases and 2 bases, in that order; junction bases with no gene match: 2.

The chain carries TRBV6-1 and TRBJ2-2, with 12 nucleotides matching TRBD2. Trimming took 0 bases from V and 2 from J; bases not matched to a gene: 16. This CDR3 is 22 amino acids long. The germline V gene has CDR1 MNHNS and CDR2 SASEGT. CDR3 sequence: CASSEALLRLAGGLSNTGELFF. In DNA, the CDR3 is TGTGCCAGCAGTGAAGCGCTTCTAAGGCTAGCGGGGGGGCTTTCCAACACCGGGGAGCTGTTTTTT.

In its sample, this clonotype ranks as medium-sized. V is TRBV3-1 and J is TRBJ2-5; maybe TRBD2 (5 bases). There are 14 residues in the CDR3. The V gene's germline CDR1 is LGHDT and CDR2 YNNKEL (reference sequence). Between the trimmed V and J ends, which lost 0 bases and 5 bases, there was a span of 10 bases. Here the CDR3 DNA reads TGTGCCAGCAGCCAAGATTCACAGCGGGAGACCCAGTACTTC. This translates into CASSQDSQRETQYF.

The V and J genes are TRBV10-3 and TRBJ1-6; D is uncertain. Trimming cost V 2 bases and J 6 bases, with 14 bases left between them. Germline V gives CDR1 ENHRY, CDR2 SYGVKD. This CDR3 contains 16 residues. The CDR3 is CAISEPRGGGNSPLHF. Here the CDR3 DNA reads TGTGCCATCAGTGAGCCGCGGGGAGGAGGTAATTCACCCCTCCACTTT.

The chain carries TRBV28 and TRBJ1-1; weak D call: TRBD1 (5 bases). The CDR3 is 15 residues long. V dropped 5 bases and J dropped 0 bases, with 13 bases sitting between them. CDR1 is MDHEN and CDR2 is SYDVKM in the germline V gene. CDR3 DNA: TGTGCCAGCAGTCCACCTACAGGCTTGAACACTGAAGCTTTCTTT. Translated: CASSPPTGLNTEAFF.

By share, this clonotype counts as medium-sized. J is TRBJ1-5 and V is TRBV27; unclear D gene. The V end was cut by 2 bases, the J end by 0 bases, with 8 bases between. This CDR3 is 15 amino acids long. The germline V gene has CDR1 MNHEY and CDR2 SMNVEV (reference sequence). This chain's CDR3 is CASSLIRGSNQPQHF. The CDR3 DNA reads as TGTGCCAGCAGTTTAATTCGGGGTAGCAATCAGCCCCAGCATTTT.

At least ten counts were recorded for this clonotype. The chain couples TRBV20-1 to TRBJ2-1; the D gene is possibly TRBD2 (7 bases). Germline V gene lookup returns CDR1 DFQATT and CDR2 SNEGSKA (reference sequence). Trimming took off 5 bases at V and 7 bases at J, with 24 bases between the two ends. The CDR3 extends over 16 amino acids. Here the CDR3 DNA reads TGCAGTGCTCAAAAACAGGGAGGGAATAAGTGGAATGAGCAGTTCTTC. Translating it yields CSAQKQGGNKWNEQFF.

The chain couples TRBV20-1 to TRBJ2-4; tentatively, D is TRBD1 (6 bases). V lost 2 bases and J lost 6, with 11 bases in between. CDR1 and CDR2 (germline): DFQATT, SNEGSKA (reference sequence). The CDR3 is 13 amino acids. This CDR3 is CSARPRGSNIQYF. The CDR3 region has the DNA TGCAGTGCTAGACCCAGGGGTTCAAACATTCAGTACTTC.

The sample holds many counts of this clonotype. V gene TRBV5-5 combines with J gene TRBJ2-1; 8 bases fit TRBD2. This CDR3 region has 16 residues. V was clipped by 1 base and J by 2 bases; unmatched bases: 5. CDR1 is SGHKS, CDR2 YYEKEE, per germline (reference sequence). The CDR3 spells CASSLYGGAPYNEQFF. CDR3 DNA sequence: TGTGCCAGCAGCTTGTACGGGGGGGCCCCCTACAATGAGCAGTTCTTC. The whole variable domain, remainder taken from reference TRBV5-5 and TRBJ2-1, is DAGVTQSPTHLIKTRGQQVTLRCSPISGHKSVSWYQQVLGQGPQFIFQYYEKEERGRGNFPDRFSARQFPNYSSELNVNALLLGDSALYLCASSLYGGAPYNEQFFGPGTRLTVL.

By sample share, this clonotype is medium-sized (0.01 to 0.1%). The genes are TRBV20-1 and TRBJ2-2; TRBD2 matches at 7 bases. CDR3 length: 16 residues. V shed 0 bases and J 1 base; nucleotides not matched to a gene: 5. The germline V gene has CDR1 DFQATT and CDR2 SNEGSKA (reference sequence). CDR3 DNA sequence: TGCAGTGCTAGAGATCGCGAGCGGGGGAACACCGGGGAGCTGTTTTTT. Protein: CSARDRERGNTGELFF.